This TCR beta chain was recorded in a study of CD8 T cells in Susac syndrome. The CDR3 consists of 14 residues. Reverse transcription of 0.5 to 1 ug RNA was performed with random hexamers. Amplification of TCR beta CDR3 spanned 54 Vbeta and 13 Jbeta via immunoSEQ multiplex PCR. TCRdb fed the immunoSEQ multiplex PCR reads into MiXCR, producing one record per CDR3 protein. The sample carries around 59,000 distinct CDR3 sequences, approximately 92% recorded once. The TCR originated in a human donor in good health. Sequenced input: CD8+ T cells from PBMCs. This chain uses TRBV21-1 with TRBJ1-4. TRBV21-1 is noted as a pseudogene. As DNA, the CDR3 is TGTGCCAGCAGCAAACCCGAGGTTGGCGAAAAACTGTTTTTT. It translates to CASSKPEVGEKLFF.